This T cell receptor (beta chain) came from a study of shared clonotypes between healthy human individuals. Germline loops: CDR1 SEHNR, CDR2 FQNEAQ (reference sequence). V was trimmed by 5 bases and J by 0 bases, leaving 14 bases between them. CDR3 length: 15 residues. CD45RO-negative, CCR7-positively selected cells formed the naive CD8 fraction, excluding terminally differentiated effector memory CD45RA+ cells. Only Caucasian adults living in Nashville, Tennessee made up the donor group. Note on this clone: Its specificity is unknown.

Assay: immunoSEQ multiplex PCR; the TCRdb copy retains only in-frame clones and omits some. The table records roughly 590,000 clones, 95% of them present only once. Study-wide points: Naive CD4 clonotype sharing across four donors was around 5%.

The gene calls are TRBV7-9 and TRBJ2-7; D not certain. Sequencing was done on a sample of naive CD8+ T cells sorted from blood. The sequence came from a woman in her twenties or thirties in good health. CDR3 DNA sequence: TGTGCCAGCAGCGCCCCTCTAGTCGGCTCCTACGAGCAGTACTTC. The encoded protein is CASSAPLVGSYEQYF.